This T cell receptor (beta chain) was identified in a study of patients and donors after allogeneic stem cell transplantation. Using its own MiXCR run on the RT-PCR reads, TCRdb lists one record per CDR3 protein. This sample carries about 410,000 distinct CDR3 sequences, under 20% of them seen once, and the ten largest clones take around 7.2%. This clonotype appeared many times. Germline-derived CDR1 and CDR2 are LGHNA and YNFKEQ. The length of the CDR3 is 15 residues. Deletions cut 0 bases from V and 2 bases from J, with 10 bases between. This TCR was recovered from a human donor who was either an allogeneic HSCT recipient or a stem cell or donor lymphocyte infusion donor (not recorded which). It is not recorded whose cells these are; they may come from a transplant donor. The chain employs TRBV4-2 and TRBJ1-1; D perhaps matches TRBD1 (6 bases). The material sequenced was blood, either unsorted or a sorted T cell fraction (not recorded which). The CDR3 DNA follows: TGTGCCAGCAGCCAAGATGGGGGGGGCAACACTGAAGCTTTCTTT. It codes for CASSQDGGGNTEAFF.